The next 9 T cell receptor beta chains were all read from a single sample in a study of cytomegalovirus exposure and HLA in healthy donors. PCR primers comprised 60 Vbeta and 13 Jbeta primers. Sequencing was performed with immunoSEQ multiplex PCR; in TCRdb, only in-frame clones are kept and a portion is missing. The sample lists roughly 120,000 clones, roughly three quarters occurring once. Sequenced sample: PBMCs. Every receptor here comes from a woman aged 18-29 years in good health and CMV-seronegative.

The chain recombines TRBV18 with TRBJ1-1, with D perhaps TRBD1 (6 bases). Trimming took off 3 bases at V and 1 base at J, with 9 bases between the two ends. This CDR3 is 14 amino acids long. Germline assignment: CDR1 KGHSH and CDR2 LQKENI. As DNA, the CDR3 is TGTGCCAGCTCACCCGCACAGGGGAACACTGAAGCTTTCTTT. This gives the protein CASSPAQGNTEAFF.

This chain joins TRBV6-5 and TRBJ2-3, with unresolved D. The CDR3 is 15 amino acids. V lost 2 bases and J lost 0, with 9 bases in between. The germline V gene encodes CDR1 MNHEY and CDR2 SVGAGI. This CDR3 is CASSYAALSTDTQYF. CDR3 bases: TGTGCCAGCAGTTACGCAGCGCTCAGCACAGATACGCAGTATTTT.

This clone was seen more than once but under ten times. V usage is TRBV4-1 and J usage is TRBJ2-7; 8 bases are a match to TRBD2. Trimming took 0 bases from V and 1 from J; bases not matched to a gene: 2. CDR1 MGHRA and CDR2 YSYEKL come from the germline V gene. The CDR3 has 15 residues. CDR3 residues: CASSQDKRGSYEQYF. CDR3 nucleotides: TGCGCCAGCAGCCAAGACAAGCGGGGGTCCTACGAGCAGTACTTC.

V usage is TRBV5-1 and J usage is TRBJ1-5; a weak D match, TRBD1 (6 bases). The germline gives CDR1 SGHRS, CDR2 YFSETQ. The CDR3 loop spans 15 amino acids. Trimming took 4 bases from V and 1 from J, leaving 12 bases between them. The CDR3 nucleotides are TGCGCCAGCAGCATGACAGGATCGAGCAATCAGCCCCAGCATTTT. It translates to CASSMTGSSNQPQHF.

This sequence joins TRBV30 and TRBJ1-5; TRBD1 is a possible D gene (6 bases). V gave up 5 bases and J gave up 2 bases, with 13 bases separating them. Germline V gene data show CDR1 as GTSNPN and CDR2 as SVGIG (reference sequence). This CDR3 comprises 14 residues. This CDR3 is CAWRSTGGNQPQHF. CDR3 DNA sequence: TGTGCCTGGCGATCGACAGGAGGCAATCAGCCCCAGCATTTT.

A few counts support this clone. The chain is built from TRBV2 and TRBJ1-6; D remains ambiguous. The CDR3 runs to 14 residues. Germline V gives CDR1 SNHLY, CDR2 FYNNEI. Trimming left V 6 bases short and J 4 bases short, with 10 bases between. CDR3 bases: TGTGCCAGCAGGGCAGACTGGTATAATTCACCCCTCCACTTT. This sequence encodes CASRADWYNSPLHF.

The CDR3 spells CSVGDSLNYGYTF. The CDR3 DNA follows: TGCAGCGTAGGGGACAGTCTTAACTATGGCTACACCTTC. The chain is built from TRBV29-1 and TRBJ1-2, with 7 positions matching TRBD1. Germline V gives CDR1 SQVTM, CDR2 ANQGSEA. The CDR3 is 13 amino acids. The V gene end was trimmed by 6 bases and the J gene end by 1 base; junction bases not matched to a gene: 5.

This sequence joins TRBV9 and TRBJ1-6; tentative D call: TRBD1 (6 bases). CDR3 size: 17 residues. V was trimmed by 4 bases and J by 0 bases, leaving 14 bases between them. From germline, CDR1 is SGDLS and CDR2 YYNGEE. CDR3 nucleotide sequence: TGTGCCAGCAGCCCTTGGCAGGGGAGCTCCTATAATTCACCCCTCCACTTT. This gives the protein CASSPWQGSSYNSPLHF.

The V and J genes are TRBV25-1 and TRBJ2-1; D remains ambiguous. The CDR3 covers 13 residues. Trimming removed 3 bases at V and 3 bases at J, with 6 bases between. Germline CDR1 and CDR2: MGHDK and SYGVNS. The CDR3 DNA is TGTGCCAGCAGTGATCCTAACTACAATGAGCAGTTCTTC. Residues: CASSDPNYNEQFF.